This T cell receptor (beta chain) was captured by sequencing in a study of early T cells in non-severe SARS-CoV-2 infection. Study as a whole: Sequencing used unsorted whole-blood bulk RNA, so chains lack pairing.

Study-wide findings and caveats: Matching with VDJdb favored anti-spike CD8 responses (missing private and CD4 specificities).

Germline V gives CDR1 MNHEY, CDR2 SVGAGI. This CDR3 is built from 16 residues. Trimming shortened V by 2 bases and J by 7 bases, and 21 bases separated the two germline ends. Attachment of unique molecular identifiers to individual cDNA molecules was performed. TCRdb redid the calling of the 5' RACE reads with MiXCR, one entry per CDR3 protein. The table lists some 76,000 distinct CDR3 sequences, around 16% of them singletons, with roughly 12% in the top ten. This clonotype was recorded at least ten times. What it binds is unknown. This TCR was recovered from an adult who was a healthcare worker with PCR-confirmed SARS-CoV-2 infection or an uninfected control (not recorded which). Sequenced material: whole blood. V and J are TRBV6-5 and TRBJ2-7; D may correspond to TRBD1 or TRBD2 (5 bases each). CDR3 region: CASSYRAAGSLPEQYF. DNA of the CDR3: TGTGCCAGCAGTTACCGAGCGGCAGGGAGTCTCCCGGAGCAGTACTTC.